This record concerns one TCR beta chain sequence. The entry originates in a study of blood T cell repertoires in COVID-19. Germline CDR1 WNHNN, CDR2 SYGVQD (reference sequence). The ends lost 6 bases at V and 5 bases at J; junction bases unmatched: 3. This CDR3 has 13 residues. The assay was immunoSEQ multiplex PCR, and TCRdb's table has in-frame clones only and misses some. The top ten hold more than 20% of the sample, which has 52,000 or so clones, 75% to 80% seen once. The receptor was derived from a man in his fifties or sixties with active or convalescent COVID-19. This chain connects TRBV10-1 to TRBJ1-2, with TRBD1 matching 10 bases. Material for sequencing was peripheral blood. CDR3 protein: CASSADRGYGYTF. CDR3 DNA: TGCGCCAGCAGCGCGGACAGGGGGTATGGCTACACCTTC.